The 29 T cell receptor beta chains in this list originate from one sample, sequenced in a study of T cells in Graves' hyperthyroidism and ophthalmopathy. The TCR beta CDR3 regions underwent amplification using RNA transcripts as the source. First-round RT-PCR targeting the TCR CDR3 was performed with the HTBI primer set. TCRdb called the multiplex PCR reads again in MiXCR, with one record for every CDR3 protein. The sample has under 400,000 distinct CDR3 sequences; 20% to 30% are singletons. The specimen sequenced was blood. These receptors were taken from a man aged 50 to 60 with Graves' hyperthyroidism.

This clonotype was counted between two and nine times. This chain uses TRBV5-1 with TRBJ2-5, with unresolved D. The V end was cut by 1 base, the J end by 3 bases, with 7 bases between. This CDR3 contains 13 residues. Germline lookup yields CDR1 SGHRS and CDR2 YFSETQ. The CDR3 DNA sequence: TGCGCCAGCAGCTTGATGGGTAAAGAGACCCAGTACTTC. This codes for CASSLMGKETQYF.

V usage is TRBV6-1 and J usage is TRBJ1-1; no firm D call. CDR1 is MNHNS and CDR2 is SASEGT in the germline V gene. Trimming took 2 bases from V and 0 from J, leaving 7 bases between them. The CDR3 contains 14 residues. The CDR3 region is CASSEHYMNTEAFF. As DNA, the CDR3 is TGTGCCAGCAGTGAACATTATATGAACACTGAAGCTTTCTTT.

The rearrangement links TRBV19 to TRBJ1-1, with a weak D call TRBD1 (5 bases). The V and J ends lost 0 bases and 4 bases respectively, with 12 bases between them. The CDR3 consists of 15 residues. Germline lookup yields CDR1 LNHDA and CDR2 SQIVND (reference sequence). The CDR3: CASSIDAGRATEAFF. The CDR3 region has the DNA TGTGCCAGTAGTATAGACGCGGGCAGGGCCACTGAAGCTTTCTTT.

This clonotype was detected a few times. The chain joins TRBV5-6 to TRBJ2-1, with D unresolved. The V end lost 0 bases, the J end lost 0 bases, and 13 bases lay between the germline ends. CDR3 size: 17 residues. Germline CDR1 reads SGHDT; CDR2 reads YYEEEE. The CDR3 DNA follows: TGTGCCAGCAGCTTGGCGCGTCCGGGCGGCTCCTACAATGAGCAGTTCTTC. Protein product: CASSLARPGGSYNEQFF.

The V call is TRBV5-1, the J call TRBJ1-2; perhaps TRBD1 as D (6 bases). The germline V and J ends were trimmed by 3 bases and 7 bases, with 16 bases remaining between them. The CDR3 is made up of 14 amino acids. The germline CDR1 and CDR2 sequences are SGHRS and YFSETQ. The CDR3 reads CASSSIQGSGGYTF. The DNA for the CDR3 is TGCGCCAGCAGCTCTATACAGGGATCCGGTGGCTACACCTTC.

The rearrangement uses TRBV5-1 and TRBJ1-3; the D gene is possibly TRBD1 (6 bases). The V and J ends lost 2 bases and 0 bases respectively, with 15 bases between them. The CDR3 consists of 17 residues. CDR1 SGHRS and CDR2 YFSETQ come from the germline V gene. The CDR3 is CASSFLPTGYSGNTIYF. The CDR3 DNA sequence: TGCGCCAGCAGCTTTCTCCCGACAGGCTACTCTGGAAACACCATATATTTT.

The rearrangement links TRBV7-3 to TRBJ2-2, with D perhaps being TRBD1 or TRBD2 (6 bases each). Deletions cut 3 bases from V and 1 base from J, with 18 bases between. The CDR3 runs 18 residues. In germline, CDR1 is SGHTA, CDR2 FQGTGA. As DNA, the CDR3 is TGTGCCAGCAGCTTGACAGGCTTCGCGGGGCGGAACACCGGGGAGCTGTTTTTT. Protein sequence: CASSLTGFAGRNTGELFF. The full variable domain, completed using reference TRBV7-3 and TRBJ2-2, is GAGVSQTPSNKVTEKGKYVELRCDPISGHTALYWYRQSLGQGPEFLIYFQGTGAADDSGLPNDRFFAVRPEGSVSTLKIQRTERGDSAVYLCASSLTGFAGRNTGELFFGEGSRLTVL.

The chain recombines TRBV18 with TRBJ2-7; 10 bases fit TRBD1. Germline trimming cut 2 bases from V and 9 bases from J; bases unmatched to any gene: 10. The length of the CDR3 is 15 residues. CDR1 KGHSH and CDR2 LQKENI come from the germline V gene. Written as DNA, the CDR3 is TGTGCCAGCTCACCAGATGCCGGGACAGGGGTCGGGCAGTACTTC. Translated: CASSPDAGTGVGQYF.

This clonotype was seen a handful of times. This chain joins TRBV5-6 and TRBJ2-3, with a weak D call TRBD1 (6 bases). Germline V gene lookup returns CDR1 SGHDT and CDR2 YYEEEE. Trimming removed 5 bases at V and 6 bases at J, with 28 bases between. This CDR3 has 18 residues. CDR3 DNA sequence: TGTGCCAGCAGTAACCCGATTTTAGGGACAAACAGAGTGGATACGCAGTATTTT. Amino acid sequence: CASSNPILGTNRVDTQYF.

The gene calls are TRBV12-3 or TRBV12-4 and TRBJ1-2; TRBD1 aligns across 10 bases. The trim removed 6 bases at V and 0 bases at J, leaving 7 bases unmatched. The CDR3 runs 16 residues. The CDR3 bases are TGTGCCAGCAGATGGACAGGGGGAAAAGCTAACTATGGCTACACCTTC. Protein: CASRWTGGKANYGYTF.

V usage is TRBV7-2 and J usage is TRBJ1-6; tentatively, D is TRBD1 (5 bases). The length of the CDR3 is 17 residues. The germline CDR1 and CDR2 sequences are SGHTA and FQGNSA. Deletions cut 5 bases from V and 10 bases from J, with 24 bases between. The CDR3 DNA reads as TGTGCCAGCAGCGCCGCGGGAGGTGCGGGGGGGAGATCACCCCTCCACTTT. Its translation is CASSAAGGAGGRSPLHF.

This chain joins TRBV10-3 and TRBJ2-5; the D gene is possibly TRBD1 (5 bases). This CDR3 contains 15 residues. V lost 2 bases and J 5 bases, leaving 15 bases between the germline ends. CDR1 is ENHRY, CDR2 SYGVKD, per germline. The CDR3 loop reads CAISESDVYRETQYF. In DNA, the CDR3 is TGTGCCATCAGTGAGAGCGACGTCTACAGGGAGACCCAGTACTTC.

The rearrangement links TRBV7-9 to TRBJ1-2; weak D call: TRBD1 (6 bases). V lost 1 base and J lost 6, with 21 bases in between. CDR3 length: 17 amino acids. The V gene's germline CDR1 is SEHNR and CDR2 FQNEAQ (reference sequence). The CDR3 loop reads CASSLEIRVGARDGYTF. CDR3 bases: TGTGCCAGCAGCTTAGAAATCCGGGTGGGGGCGCGGGATGGCTACACCTTC.

The CDR3 DNA follows: TGTGCCAGCAGTGTTACAGGGGAGCCCCAGCATTTT. It codes for CASSVTGEPQHF. The V and J genes are TRBV2 and TRBJ1-5, with 7 bases fitting TRBD1. The V gene end was trimmed by 4 bases and the J gene end by 8 bases; junction bases not matched to a gene: 2. From germline, CDR1 is SNHLY and CDR2 FYNNEI. The CDR3 contains 12 residues.

This clonotype turned up a few times. The genes are TRBV7-9 and TRBJ2-5; D perhaps matches TRBD1 (5 bases). The CDR3 contains 14 residues. In germline, CDR1 is SEHNR, CDR2 FQNEAQ (reference sequence). V was shortened by 4 bases and J by 3 bases, with 12 bases between the two germline ends. CDR3 sequence (DNA): TGTGCCAGCAGCTCCCCGGCAGGGAAAGAGACCCAGTACTTC. Protein: CASSSPAGKETQYF. The full variable domain, with the rest looked up from reference TRBV7-9 and TRBJ2-5, is DTGVSQNPRHKITKRGQNVTFRCDPISEHNRLYWYRQTLGQGPEFLTYFQNEAQLEKSRLLSDRFSAERPKGSFSTLEIQRTEQGDSAMYLCASSSPAGKETQYFGPGTRLLVL.

The chain has TRBV7-9 and TRBJ2-1; D not resolved. CDR1 SEHNR and CDR2 FQNEAQ come from the germline V gene (reference sequence). The CDR3 extends over 16 amino acids. Trimming left V 5 bases short and J 2 bases short, with 16 bases between. The CDR3 coding sequence is TGTGCCAGCAGCCCAGCCTTTGGGGTGACCTACAATGAGCAGTTCTTC. This encodes CASSPAFGVTYNEQFF.

This clonotype has just a few counts. V gene TRBV12-3 or TRBV12-4 combines with J gene TRBJ2-6; D uncertain. This CDR3 has 13 amino acids. V lost 2 bases and J lost 4, with 3 bases in between. The CDR3 nucleotides read TGTGCCAGCAGTTTAATGGGGGCCAACGTCCTGACTTTC. Amino acid sequence: CASSLMGANVLTF.

Note on this clonotype: This clone may be a read error of a much larger clone one base away. The V call is TRBV12-3 or TRBV12-4, the J call TRBJ2-1, with D possibly being TRBD1 (5 bases). Trimming shortened V by 1 base and J by 4 bases, and 11 bases separated the two germline ends. The CDR3 consists of 15 residues. CDR3 DNA: TGTGCCAGCAGTTTAGGGCAGGGCAATTACAATGAGCAGTTCTTC. Protein sequence: CASSLGQGNYNEQFF.

The chain employs TRBV7-3 and TRBJ2-1, with D perhaps assigned TRBD1 or TRBD2 (6 bases each). Trimming left V 3 bases short and J 10 bases short, with 19 bases between. Germline CDR1 SGHTA, CDR2 FQGTGA. This CDR3 has 15 amino acids. CDR3 sequence reads: CASSFSGDTGAEQFF. Here the CDR3 DNA reads TGTGCCAGCAGCTTTAGCGGAGACACGGGGGCGGAGCAGTTCTTC.

The gene calls are TRBV5-5 and TRBJ1-2, with 9 bases that match TRBD1. V was pared by 4 bases and J by 0 bases, with 7 bases of the junction left unmatched. The CDR3 contains 16 residues. Germline CDR1 SGHKS, CDR2 YYEKEE (reference sequence). This chain's CDR3 is CASSRQGGDTNYGYTF. The CDR3 nucleotides read TGTGCCAGCAGCCGACAGGGGGGGGATACTAACTATGGCTACACCTTC.

Many counts were recorded for this clonotype. The V and J genes are TRBV20-1 and TRBJ2-3, with D possibly TRBD2 on 5 matching bases. Trimming pared 3 bases from V and 1 base from J, leaving 5 bases between. Per germline, CDR1 DFQATT and CDR2 SNEGSKA (reference sequence). The CDR3 runs 12 residues. CDR3 sequence reads: CSASGGTDTQYF. The DNA for the CDR3 is TGCAGTGCTAGCGGGGGCACAGATACGCAGTATTTT.

The V gene is TRBV27, the J gene TRBJ2-7; 7 positions agree with TRBD1. Unmatched junction bases numbered 13, after V lost 6 bases and J lost 2 bases. This CDR3 spans 16 amino acids. Germline V gene data show CDR1 as MNHEY and CDR2 as SMNVEV (reference sequence). CDR3 in DNA: TGTGCCAGCAGGAAAAACAGGGGTGCTTCAGCCTACGAGCAGTACTTC. This encodes CASRKNRGASAYEQYF.

About this clonotype: An end of the junction differs from the germline gene, which may be a read error. The chain recombines TRBV7-3 with TRBJ2-1, with D tentatively TRBD2 (6 bases). Germline assignment: CDR1 SGHTA and CDR2 FQGTGA. CDR3 length: 14 amino acids. This CDR3 reads CASSQVPEGGEQFF. The CDR3 DNA sequence: TGCGCCAGCAGCCAAGTCCCGGAGGGAGGTGAGCAGTTCTTC.

V is TRBV4-1 and J is TRBJ2-7; 13 nucleotides agree with TRBD2. In germline, CDR1 is MGHRA, CDR2 YSYEKL. Germline trimming cut 4 bases from V and 2 bases from J; bases unmatched to any gene: 8. This CDR3 contains 17 residues. CDR3 nucleotides: TGCGCCAGCAGCCGAGGACTAGCGGGAGCGTTCCCCTACGAGCAGTACTTC. This translates into CASSRGLAGAFPYEQYF.

This clonotype showed up just a few times. The chain has TRBV19 and TRBJ2-5, with D hard to call. V was pared by 0 bases and J by 0 bases, with 11 bases between. The CDR3 is made up of 16 amino acids. Germline CDR1 LNHDA, CDR2 SQIVND (reference sequence). The CDR3 sequence is CASSIDWPADQETQYF. In DNA form, the CDR3 reads TGTGCCAGTAGTATAGATTGGCCGGCAGACCAAGAGACCCAGTACTTC. Full variable domain (rest looked up from reference TRBV19 and TRBJ2-5): DGGITQSPKYLFRKEGQNVTLSCEQNLNHDAMYWYRQDPGQGLRLIYYSQIVNDFQKGDIAEGYSVSREKKESFPLTVTSAQKNPTAFYLCASSIDWPADQETQYFGPGTRLLVL.

Ten or more counts support this clonotype. The chain has TRBV20-1 and TRBJ2-7, with 8 bases fitting TRBD1. The length of the CDR3 is 16 residues. After removal of 1 base from V and 2 bases from J, the junction contained 10 bases not matched to a gene. Germline V lookup: CDR1 DFQATT, CDR2 SNEGSKA (reference sequence). The CDR3 nucleotides read TGCAGTGCTAGAGCTCCCGGACAGGGCTTGGCCTACGAGCAGTACTTC. Translated, it gives CSARAPGQGLAYEQYF.

In regard to this clonotype: A clone one base away is much larger, so this may be a read error. The chain is built from TRBV20-1 and TRBJ2-5, with D possibly TRBD2 on 5 matching bases. The germline gives CDR1 DFQATT, CDR2 SNEGSKA (reference sequence). The CDR3 loop spans 11 amino acids. V was trimmed by 0 bases and J by 7 bases, leaving 6 bases between them. CDR3 in DNA: TGCAGTGCTAGAGATCGGGGGACCCAGTACTTC. It encodes CSARDRGTQYF.

V gene TRBV12-3 or TRBV12-4 combines with J gene TRBJ2-3; D gene ambiguous. The V gene lost 2 bases and the J gene lost 4 bases, with 7 bases spanning the gap. The CDR3 totals 13 residues. The CDR3 DNA reads as TGTGCCAGCAGTTTAATTATGGCAGATACGCAGTATTTT. Its translation: CASSLIMADTQYF.

The chain links TRBV7-9 to TRBJ1-2; D is possibly TRBD1 (6 bases). There are 13 residues in the CDR3. Looked up from germline, CDR1 is SEHNR and CDR2 is FQNEAQ (reference sequence). With 5 bases removed from V and 8 bases from J, the gap between germline ends came to 15 bases. Here the CDR3 DNA reads TGTGCCAGCAGCCTTGGGACACGTCGGGGCTACACCTTC. As protein: CASSLGTRRGYTF.